A single sample gave rise to the 5 T cell receptor beta chains below, sequenced in a study of cytomegalovirus exposure and HLA in healthy donors. With 60 Vbeta and 13 Jbeta primers, the PCR was carried out. Sequencing was performed with immunoSEQ multiplex PCR; in TCRdb, only in-frame clones are kept and a portion is missing. In the table there are some 170,000 clones, 60% to 80% of which are singletons. Specimen: PBMCs. These receptors were collected from a man younger than 35 in good health and CMV-seropositive.

This clone was detected only once. V and J are TRBV19 and TRBJ1-4, with D maybe TRBD1 (6 bases). Trimming left V 7 bases short and J 0 bases short, with 12 bases between. The CDR3 extends over 15 amino acids. Germline CDR1 LNHDA, CDR2 SQIVND (reference sequence). This CDR3 reads CASIPGDATNEKLFF. The CDR3 nucleotides read TGTGCCAGTATCCCAGGGGATGCAACTAATGAAAAACTGTTTTTT. Looking up the rest from reference TRBV19 and TRBJ1-4 gives the full variable domain: DGGITQSPKYLFRKEGQNVTLSCEQNLNHDAMYWYRQDPGQGLRLIYYSQIVNDFQKGDIAEGYSVSREKKESFPLTVTSAQKNPTAFYLCASIPGDATNEKLFFGSGTQLSVL.

The rearrangement uses TRBV4-1 and TRBJ1-2; TRBD1 agrees at 7 bases. With 0 bases clipped from V and 6 bases from J, the junction kept 4 bases outside the gene matches. The length of the CDR3 is 14 residues. Germline V gene sequence: CDR1 MGHRA, CDR2 YSYEKL. CDR3 amino acids: CASSQDGTVNGYTF. The CDR3 DNA sequence: TGCGCCAGCAGCCAAGATGGGACAGTGAATGGCTACACCTTC.

The CDR3 is CASSETASGINEKLFF. CDR3 in DNA: TGCGCCAGCAGTGAGACGGCGTCAGGTATTAATGAAAAACTGTTTTTT. The rearrangement links TRBV10-2 to TRBJ1-4; the D is unclear. The CDR3 spans 16 residues. Germline V gives CDR1 WSHSY, CDR2 SAAADI. V was clipped by 2 bases and J by 4 bases, with 14 bases between them.

The chain uses TRBV5-6 and TRBJ1-2; D unclear. Germline assignment: CDR1 SGHDT and CDR2 YYEEEE. Trimming shortened V by 4 bases and J by 4 bases, and 17 bases separated the two germline ends. The CDR3 extends over 15 amino acids. CDR3 nucleotide sequence: TGTGCCAGCAGCACTTACTCCGGGAGTATCTATGGCTACACCTTC. This sequence encodes CASSTYSGSIYGYTF.

The chain has TRBV10-3 and TRBJ2-5; 9 positions match TRBD1. The CDR3 is 13 residues long. Germline CDR1 and CDR2: ENHRY and SYGVKD. Trimming removed 5 bases from V and 3 bases from J; junction bases left unmatched: 1. The DNA of the CDR3 is TGTGCCATCAGTCGGGACAGGGAAGAGACCCAGTACTTC. The encoded protein is CAISRDREETQYF.